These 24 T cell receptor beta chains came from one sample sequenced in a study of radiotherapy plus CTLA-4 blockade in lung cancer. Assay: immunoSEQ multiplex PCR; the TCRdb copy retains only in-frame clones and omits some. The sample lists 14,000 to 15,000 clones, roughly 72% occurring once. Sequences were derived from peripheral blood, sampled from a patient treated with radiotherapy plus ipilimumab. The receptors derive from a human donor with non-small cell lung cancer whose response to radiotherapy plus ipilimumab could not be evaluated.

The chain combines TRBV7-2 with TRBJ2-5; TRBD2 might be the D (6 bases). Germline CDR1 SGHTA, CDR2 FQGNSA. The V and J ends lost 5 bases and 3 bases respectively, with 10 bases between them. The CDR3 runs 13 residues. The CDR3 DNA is TGTGCCAGCAGCCCCAGGACTAAAGAGACCCAGTACTTC. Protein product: CASSPRTKETQYF. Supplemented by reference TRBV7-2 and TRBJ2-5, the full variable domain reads GAGVSQSPSNKVTEKGKDVELRCDPISGHTALYWYRQSLGQGLEFLIYFQGNSAPDKSGLPSDRFSAERTGGSVSTLTIQRTQQEDSAVYLCASSPRTKETQYFGPGTRLLVL.

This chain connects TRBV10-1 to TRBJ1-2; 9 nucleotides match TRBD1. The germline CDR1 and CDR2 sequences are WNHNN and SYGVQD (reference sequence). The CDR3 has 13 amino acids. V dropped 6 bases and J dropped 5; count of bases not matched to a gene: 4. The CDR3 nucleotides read TGCGCCAGCAGCTTGGACAGGGGTTATGGCTACACCTTC. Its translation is CASSLDRGYGYTF.

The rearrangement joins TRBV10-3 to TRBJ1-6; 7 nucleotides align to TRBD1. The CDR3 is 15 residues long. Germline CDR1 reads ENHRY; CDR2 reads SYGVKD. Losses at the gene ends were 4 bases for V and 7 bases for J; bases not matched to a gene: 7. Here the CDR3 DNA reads TGTGCCATCAGTGGACGACAGGGCCAAAATTCACCCCTCCACTTT. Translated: CAISGRQGQNSPLHF.

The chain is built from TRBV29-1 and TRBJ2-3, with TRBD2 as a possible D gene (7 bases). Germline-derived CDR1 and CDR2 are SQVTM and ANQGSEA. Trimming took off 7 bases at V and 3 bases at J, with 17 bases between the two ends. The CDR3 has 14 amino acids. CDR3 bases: TGCAGCGCCGCCGAAGGGGGGGTGACAGATACGCAGTATTTT. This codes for CSAAEGGVTDTQYF.

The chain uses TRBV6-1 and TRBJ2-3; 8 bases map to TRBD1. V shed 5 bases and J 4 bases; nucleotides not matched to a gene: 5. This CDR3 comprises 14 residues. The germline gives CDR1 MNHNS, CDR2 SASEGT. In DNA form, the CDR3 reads TGTGCCAGCAGTCCCGGGACAGGATCAGATACGCAGTATTTT. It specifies CASSPGTGSDTQYF.

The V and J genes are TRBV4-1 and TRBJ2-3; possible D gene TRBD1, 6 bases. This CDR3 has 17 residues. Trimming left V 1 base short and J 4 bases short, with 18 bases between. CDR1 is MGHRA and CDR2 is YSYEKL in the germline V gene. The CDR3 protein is CASSQVVRGSFADTQYF. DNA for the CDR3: TGCGCCAGCAGCCAAGTAGTTAGGGGGTCTTTCGCAGATACGCAGTATTTT.

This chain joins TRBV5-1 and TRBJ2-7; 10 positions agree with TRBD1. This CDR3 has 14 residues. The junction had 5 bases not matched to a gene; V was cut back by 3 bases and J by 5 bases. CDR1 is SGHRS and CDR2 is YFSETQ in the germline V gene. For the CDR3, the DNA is TGCGCCAGCAGCTGGGGACAGGGGCCCCACGAGCAGTACTTC. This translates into CASSWGQGPHEQYF.

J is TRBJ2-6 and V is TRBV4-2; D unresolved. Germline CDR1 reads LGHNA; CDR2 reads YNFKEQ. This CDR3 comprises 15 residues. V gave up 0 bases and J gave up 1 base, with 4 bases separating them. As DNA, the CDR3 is TGTGCCAGCAGCCAAGAATTATCTGGGGCCAACGTCCTGACTTTC. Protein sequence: CASSQELSGANVLTF.

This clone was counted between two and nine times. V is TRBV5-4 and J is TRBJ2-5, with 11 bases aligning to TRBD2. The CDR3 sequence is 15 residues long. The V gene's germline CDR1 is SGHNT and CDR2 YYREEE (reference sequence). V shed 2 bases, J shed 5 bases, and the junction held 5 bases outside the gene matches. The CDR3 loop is CASSFLAGGGETQYF. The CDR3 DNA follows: TGTGCCAGCAGCTTCCTAGCGGGGGGAGGGGAGACCCAGTACTTC.

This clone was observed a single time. CDR3 nucleotides: TGCGCCAGCACCCTTGAGGGACAGGGCTACAATGAGCAGTTCTTC. Its translation: CASTLEGQGYNEQFF. The rearrangement uses TRBV5-1 and TRBJ2-1, with 9 bases fitting TRBD1. This CDR3 spans 15 amino acids. The V and J ends lost 6 bases and 3 bases, in that order; junction bases with no gene match: 7. Germline CDR1 reads SGHRS; CDR2 reads YFSETQ.

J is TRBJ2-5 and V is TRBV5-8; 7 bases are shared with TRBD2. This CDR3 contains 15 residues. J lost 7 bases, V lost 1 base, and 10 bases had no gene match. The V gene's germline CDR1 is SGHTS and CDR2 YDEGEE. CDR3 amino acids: CASSLNWDYPRTQYF. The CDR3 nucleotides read TGTGCCAGCAGCTTGAATTGGGACTACCCTCGGACCCAGTACTTC. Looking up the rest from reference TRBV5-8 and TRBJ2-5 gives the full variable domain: EAGVTQSPTHLIKTRGQQATLRCSPISGHTSVYWYQQALGLGLQFLLWYDEGEERNRGNFPPRFSGRQFPNYSSELNVNALELEDSALYLCASSLNWDYPRTQYFGPGTRLLVL.

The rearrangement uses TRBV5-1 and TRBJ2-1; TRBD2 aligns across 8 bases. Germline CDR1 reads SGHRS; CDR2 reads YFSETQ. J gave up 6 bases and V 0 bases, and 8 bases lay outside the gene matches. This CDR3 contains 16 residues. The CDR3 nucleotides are TGCGCCAGCAGCTTGGGAACAGCGGGGGCCTCCAATGAGCAGTTCTTC. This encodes CASSLGTAGASNEQFF. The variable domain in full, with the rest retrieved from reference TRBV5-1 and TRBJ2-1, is KAGVTQTPRYLIKTRGQQVTLSCSPISGHRSVSWYQQTPGQGLQFLFEYFSETQRNKGNFPGRFSGRQFSNSRSEMNVSTLELGDSALYLCASSLGTAGASNEQFFGPGTRLTVL.

The CDR3 coding sequence is TGTGCCAGCAGCAGGACAGAAGGATCTGAAGCTTTCTTT. Its protein is CASSRTEGSEAFF. This chain connects TRBV5-4 to TRBJ1-1, with a possible D match to TRBD1 (6 bases). The germline gives CDR1 SGHNT, CDR2 YYREEE (reference sequence). Trimming removed 4 bases at V and 6 bases at J, with 13 bases between. The CDR3 is made up of 13 amino acids. The variable domain in full, with the rest retrieved from reference TRBV5-4 and TRBJ1-1, is ETGVTQSPTHLIKTRGQQVTLRCSSQSGHNTVSWYQQALGQGPQFIFQYYREEENGRGNFPPRFSGLQFPNYSSELNVNALELDDSALYLCASSRTEGSEAFFGQGTRLTVV.

For the CDR3, the DNA is TGCAGCGACGACAAGAGCCCATATGGCTACACCTTC. This gives the protein CSDDKSPYGYTF. The chain joins TRBV29-1 to TRBJ1-2, with D unclear. This CDR3 has 12 residues. Germline V gene sequence: CDR1 SQVTM, CDR2 ANQGSEA. The V and J ends lost 7 bases and 5 bases respectively, with 14 bases between them. The whole variable domain, remainder taken from reference TRBV29-1 and TRBJ1-2, is SAVISQKPSRDICQRGTSLTIQCQVDSQVTMMFWYRQQPGQSLTLIATANQGSEATYESGFVIDKFPISRPNLTFSTLTVSNMSPEDSSIYLCSDDKSPYGYTFGSGTRLTVV.

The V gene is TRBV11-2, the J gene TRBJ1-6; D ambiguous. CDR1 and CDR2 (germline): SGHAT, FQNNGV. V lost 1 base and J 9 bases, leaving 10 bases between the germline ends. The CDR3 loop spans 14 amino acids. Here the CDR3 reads CASSLVAQFSPLHF. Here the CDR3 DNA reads TGTGCCAGCAGCTTAGTTGCCCAGTTTTCACCCCTCCACTTT.

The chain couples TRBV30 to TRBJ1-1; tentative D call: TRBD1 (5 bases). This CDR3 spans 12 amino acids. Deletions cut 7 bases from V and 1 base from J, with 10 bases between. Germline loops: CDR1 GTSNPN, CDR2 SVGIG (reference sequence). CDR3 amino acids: CASRGGNTEAFF. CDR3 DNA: TGTGCCTCACGCGGGGGGAACACTGAAGCTTTCTTT.

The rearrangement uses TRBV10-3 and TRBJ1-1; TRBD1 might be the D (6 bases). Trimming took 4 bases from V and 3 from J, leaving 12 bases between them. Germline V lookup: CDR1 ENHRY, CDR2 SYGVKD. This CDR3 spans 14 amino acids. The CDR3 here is CAISGGRGDTEAFF. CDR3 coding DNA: TGTGCCATCAGTGGGGGGAGGGGGGACACTGAAGCTTTCTTT.

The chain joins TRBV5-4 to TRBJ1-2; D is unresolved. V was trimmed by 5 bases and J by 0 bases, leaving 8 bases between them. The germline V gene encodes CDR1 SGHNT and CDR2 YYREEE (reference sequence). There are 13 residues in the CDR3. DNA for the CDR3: TGTGCCAGCAGGACGGGGACTAACTATGGCTACACCTTC. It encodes CASRTGTNYGYTF. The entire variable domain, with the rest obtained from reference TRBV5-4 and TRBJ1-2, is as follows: ETGVTQSPTHLIKTRGQQVTLRCSSQSGHNTVSWYQQALGQGPQFIFQYYREEENGRGNFPPRFSGLQFPNYSSELNVNALELDDSALYLCASRTGTNYGYTFGSGTRLTVV.

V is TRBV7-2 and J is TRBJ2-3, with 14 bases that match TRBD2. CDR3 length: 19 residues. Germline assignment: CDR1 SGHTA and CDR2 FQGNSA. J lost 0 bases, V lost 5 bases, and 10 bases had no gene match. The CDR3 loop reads CASSRVGLAGASSTDTQYF. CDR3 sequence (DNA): TGTGCCAGCAGCCGTGTGGGACTAGCGGGGGCCTCCAGCACAGATACGCAGTATTTT. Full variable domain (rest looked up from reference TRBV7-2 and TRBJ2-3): GAGVSQSPSNKVTEKGKDVELRCDPISGHTALYWYRQSLGQGLEFLIYFQGNSAPDKSGLPSDRFSAERTGGSVSTLTIQRTQQEDSAVYLCASSRVGLAGASSTDTQYFGPGTRLTVL.

The CDR3 spells CAATDRGLGNTEAFF. CDR3 DNA: TGTGCCGCTACGGACAGGGGGCTAGGGAACACTGAAGCTTTCTTT. This chain links TRBV15 with TRBJ1-1; 11 bases are shared with TRBD1. J lost 1 base, V lost 11 bases, and 9 bases had no gene match. The germline V gene encodes CDR1 LNHNV and CDR2 YYDKDF (reference sequence). The CDR3 totals 15 residues.

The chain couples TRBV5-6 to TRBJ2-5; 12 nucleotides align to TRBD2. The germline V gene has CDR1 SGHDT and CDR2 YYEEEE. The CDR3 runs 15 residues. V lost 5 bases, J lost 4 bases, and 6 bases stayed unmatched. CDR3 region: CASSKLAGGRETQYF. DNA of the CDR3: TGTGCCAGCAGTAAACTAGCGGGGGGCCGAGAGACCCAGTACTTC.

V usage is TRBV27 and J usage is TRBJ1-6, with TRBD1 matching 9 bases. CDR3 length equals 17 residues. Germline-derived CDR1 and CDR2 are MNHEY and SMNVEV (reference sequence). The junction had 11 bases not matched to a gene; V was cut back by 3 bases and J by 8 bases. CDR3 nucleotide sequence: TGTGCCAGCAGTTTTTACGGACAGGGGAATTGGTATTCACCCCTCCACTTT. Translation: CASSFYGQGNWYSPLHF.

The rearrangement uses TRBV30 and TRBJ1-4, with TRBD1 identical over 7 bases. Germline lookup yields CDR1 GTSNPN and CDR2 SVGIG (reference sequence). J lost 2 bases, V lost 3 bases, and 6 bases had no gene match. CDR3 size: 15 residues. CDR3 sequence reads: CAWSRGDGTNEKLFF. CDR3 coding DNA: TGTGCCTGGAGCAGGGGGGACGGGACTAATGAAAAACTGTTTTTT.

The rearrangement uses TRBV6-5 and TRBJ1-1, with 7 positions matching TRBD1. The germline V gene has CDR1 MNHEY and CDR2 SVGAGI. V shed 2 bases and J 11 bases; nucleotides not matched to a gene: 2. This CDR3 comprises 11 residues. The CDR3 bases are TGTGCCAGCAGTTACGGGACAGCGGCTTTCTTT. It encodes CASSYGTAAFF.